Below, one TCR beta chain is given with its context. The sample originates from a study of blood T cell repertoires in COVID-19. Original methodology: Amplification with reference gene primers provided the estimates of nucleated cell counts. The data were produced by immunoSEQ multiplex PCR, yet TCRdb's version contains in-frame clones alone and is incomplete. V and J calls and clone size are given by that table; D and trimming were obtained from the DNA. This sample has about 170,000 clones; 87% occur once, and the top ten carry about 1.4%. Trimming cost V 4 bases and J 5 bases, with 11 bases left between them. CDR1 is SGHVS and CDR2 is FQNEAQ in the germline V gene. The CDR3 covers 13 residues.

Input material: peripheral blood. The chain has TRBV7-8 and TRBJ1-1; D call uncertain. The sequence was obtained from a woman aged 45 to 65 with acute or convalescent COVID-19. The CDR3, as DNA: TGTGCCAGCAGCTCCTCGCAGAGGACTGAAGCTTTCTTT. This codes for CASSSSQRTEAFF.